Listed below are T cell receptor beta chains from one sample, sequenced in a study of cytomegalovirus exposure and HLA in healthy donors. TCRdb's table, derived via immunoSEQ multiplex PCR, lists solely in-frame clones and lacks some. This sample has approximately 140,000 clones, with about 64% found just once. Sequencing was done on a sample of PBMCs. Receptor source: a woman aged 55-70 years in good health and CMV-seropositive. The CDR3 runs from the conserved cysteine through the conserved F or W. D genes are given only for firm matches. Some rows mark clone size as missing; the rest say once, few, many or name a class of expanded clone.

size: .
J: TRBJ1-2
V: TRBV5-4
D: .
length: 15
CDR3: CASSLASGRNYGYTF
DNA: TGTGCCAGCAGCTTGGCATCAGGCCGAAACTATGGCTACACCTTC

size: few
J: TRBJ2-7
V: TRBV11-3
D: TRBD1
length: 14
CDR3: CASSQGQASGEQYF
DNA: TGTGCCAGCAGCCAAGGACAGGCCTCGGGGGAGCAGTACTTC

size: .
J: TRBJ1-2
V: TRBV19
D: .
length: 13
CDR3: CASSIRENYGYTF
DNA: TGTGCCAGTAGTATACGGGAAAACTATGGCTACACCTTC

size: .
J: TRBJ2-5
V: TRBV5-1
D: TRBD2
length: 18
CDR3: CASSWGLAGTPAQETQYF
DNA: TGCGCCAGCAGCTGGGGACTAGCGGGAACCCCGGCCCAAGAGACCCAGTACTTC

size: .
J: TRBJ2-5
V: TRBV6-5
D: .
length: 16
CDR3: CASSYSIREPEREQYF
DNA: TGTGCCAGCAGTTACTCGATAAGGGAGCCGGAGAGGGAGCAGTACTTC

size: few
J: TRBJ1-5
V: TRBV2
D: .
length: 14
CDR3: CASKWGSSNQPQHF
DNA: TGTGCCAGCAAGTGGGGCAGTAGCAATCAGCCCCAGCATTTT

size: few
J: TRBJ1-5
V: TRBV28
D: TRBD1
length: 15
CDR3: CASILGTGGGQPQHF
DNA: TGTGCCAGCATACTCGGGACAGGGGGCGGTCAGCCCCAGCATTTT

size: .
J: TRBJ2-5
V: TRBV19
D: TRBD1
length: 16
CDR3: CASSTAGQGVQETQYF
DNA: TGTGCCAGTAGCACGGCGGGACAGGGGGTCCAAGAGACCCAGTACTTC

size: .
J: TRBJ2-4
V: TRBV28
D: .
length: 17
CDR3: CASSLVGVGTAKNIQYF
DNA: TGTGCCAGCAGTTTGGTAGGGGTGGGTACGGCCAAAAACATTCAGTACTTC

size: few
J: TRBJ2-7
V: TRBV29-1
D: TRBD1
length: 14
CDR3: CSVVGAGGIVEQYF
DNA: TGCAGCGTTGTTGGGGCAGGGGGCATTGTCGAGCAGTACTTC

size: .
J: TRBJ1-6
V: TRBV21-1
D: .
length: 17
CDR3: CASSKAGTAAYNSPLHF
DNA: TGTGCCAGCAGCAAAGCTGGGACAGCAGCCTATAATTCACCCCTCCACTTT

size: .
J: TRBJ2-5
V: TRBV7-9
D: TRBD2
length: 16
CDR3: CASSPVGPGGSETQYF
DNA: TGTGCCAGCAGCCCCGTCGGTCCGGGAGGGAGCGAGACCCAGTACTTC

size: .
J: TRBJ2-7
V: TRBV5-1
D: .
length: 12
CDR3: CASSLIDREQYF
DNA: TGCGCCAGCAGCTTGATCGACAGGGAGCAGTACTTC

size: .
J: TRBJ1-5
V: TRBV28
D: .
length: 15
CDR3: CASSFQGYSNQPQHF
DNA: TGTGCCAGCAGTTTCCAGGGTTATAGCAATCAGCCCCAGCATTTT

size: once
J: TRBJ1-2
V: TRBV30
D: TRBD1
length: 13
CDR3: CAWSQGTGYGYTF
DNA: TGTGCCTGGAGTCAGGGGACAGGGTATGGCTACACCTTC

size: once
J: TRBJ2-3
V: TRBV5-4
D: .
length: 14
CDR3: CASSLILSTDTQYF
DNA: TGTGCCAGCAGCCTAATACTCAGCACAGATACGCAGTATTTT

size: .
J: TRBJ1-1
V: TRBV7-9
D: TRBD1
length: 15
CDR3: CASSLRQGWVVEAFF
DNA: TGTGCCAGCAGCCTAAGACAGGGGTGGGTGGTTGAAGCTTTCTTT

size: .
J: TRBJ1-2
V: TRBV5-1
D: TRBD1
length: 12
CDR3: CASSWTGYGYTF
DNA: TGCGCCAGCAGCTGGACAGGGTATGGCTACACCTTC

size: .
J: TRBJ2-7
V: TRBV10-3
D: .
length: 14
CDR3: CAISSRTASYEQYF
DNA: TGTGCCATCAGTTCTAGGACTGCCTCCTACGAGCAGTACTTC

size: .
J: TRBJ2-4
V: TRBV19
D: .
length: 14
CDR3: CASSMAGAKNIQYF
DNA: TGTGCCAGTAGTATGGCGGGAGCCAAAAACATTCAGTACTTC

size: .
J: TRBJ2-5
V: TRBV15
D: .
length: 15
CDR3: CATSRDLASRQTQYF
DNA: TGTGCCACCAGCAGAGATCTAGCGTCCCGTCAGACCCAGTACTTC

size: .
J: TRBJ2-7
V: TRBV6-5
D: .
length: 14
CDR3: CASSNNVYSYEQYF
DNA: TGTGCCAGCAGTAATAACGTCTACTCCTACGAGCAGTACTTC

size: once
J: TRBJ2-1
V: TRBV19
D: TRBD1
length: 15
CDR3: CASSITGTGHHEQFF
DNA: TGTGCCAGTAGTATTACCGGGACAGGGCACCATGAGCAGTTCTTC

size: .
J: TRBJ2-1
V: TRBV6-5
D: .
length: 14
CDR3: CASSYQLAGGEQFF
DNA: TGTGCCAGCAGTTACCAACTAGCAGGGGGTGAGCAGTTCTTC

size: .
J: TRBJ2-5
V: TRBV6-6
D: .
length: 15
CDR3: CASTPGRVVQETQYF
DNA: TGTGCCAGCACCCCCGGGCGGGTGGTCCAAGAGACCCAGTACTTC

size: .
J: TRBJ2-5
V: TRBV7-2
D: TRBD2
length: 14
CDR3: CASSRNSGRETQYF
DNA: TGTGCCAGCAGCCGAAATAGCGGGAGAGAGACCCAGTACTTC

size: .
J: TRBJ2-2
V: TRBV7-2
D: .
length: 17
CDR3: CASSPSVSVANTGELFF
DNA: TGTGCCAGCAGCCCGTCGGTTTCGGTAGCGAACACCGGGGAGCTGTTTTTT

size: .
J: TRBJ1-5
V: TRBV4-1
D: TRBD1
length: 15
CDR3: CASSQVDRANQPQHF
DNA: TGCGCCAGCAGCCAGGTAGACAGGGCGAATCAGCCCCAGCATTTT

size: once
J: TRBJ2-7
V: TRBV13
D: TRBD2
length: 15
CDR3: CASSSFSGSSYEQYF
DNA: TGTGCCAGCAGCTCCTTTAGCGGGAGCTCCTACGAGCAGTACTTC

size: .
J: TRBJ1-2
V: TRBV10-3
D: TRBD1
length: 14
CDR3: CAIRGQGSDYGYTF
DNA: TGTGCCATCAGGGGACAGGGGTCGGACTATGGCTACACCTTC

size: .
J: TRBJ2-1
V: TRBV5-8
D: TRBD1
length: 15
CDR3: CASSLGTGGYNEQFF
DNA: TGTGCCAGCAGCTTAGGGACAGGGGGGTACAATGAGCAGTTCTTC

size: .
J: TRBJ1-6
V: TRBV9
D: .
length: 14
CDR3: CASSVSLRDSPLHF
DNA: TGTGCCAGCAGCGTGAGCCTCAGGGATTCACCCCTCCACTTT

size: .
J: TRBJ1-2
V: TRBV7-2
D: TRBD1
length: 16
CDR3: CASSLGITGQGSGYTF
DNA: TGTGCCAGCAGCTTAGGGATAACCGGACAGGGTAGCGGCTACACCTTC

size: .
J: TRBJ2-4
V: TRBV5-4
D: .
length: 16
CDR3: CASSSGGSRAKNIQYF
DNA: TGTGCCAGCAGCAGCGGAGGGTCCCGCGCCAAAAACATTCAGTACTTC

size: .
J: TRBJ1-1
V: TRBV5-1
D: TRBD1
length: 17
CDR3: CASSPGTGGGGHTEAFF
DNA: TGCGCCAGCAGCCCGGGGACAGGGGGCGGTGGACACACTGAAGCTTTCTTT

size: .
J: TRBJ2-1
V: TRBV30
D: TRBD2
length: 13
CDR3: CAWTGLHNNEQFF
DNA: TGTGCCTGGACGGGACTACACAACAATGAGCAGTTCTTC

size: .
J: TRBJ1-2
V: TRBV6-1
D: .
length: 15
CDR3: CASSWATGVNYGYTF
DNA: TGTGCCAGCAGTTGGGCGACAGGAGTTAACTATGGCTACACCTTC

size: .
J: TRBJ1-2
V: TRBV6-6
D: TRBD1
length: 13
CDR3: CASSSRTGNGYTF
DNA: TGTGCCAGCAGTTCTCGGACAGGGAATGGCTACACCTTC

size: .
J: TRBJ2-3
V: TRBV23-1
D: TRBD2
length: 17
CDR3: CASSSRPTSGRWDTQYF
DNA: TGCGCCAGCAGTTCCAGGCCCACTAGCGGGAGGTGGGATACGCAGTATTTT

size: .
J: TRBJ2-5
V: TRBV28
D: TRBD2
length: 15
CDR3: CASRGTRAGDWTQYF
DNA: TGTGCCAGCAGGGGGACTCGAGCGGGAGATTGGACCCAGTACTTC